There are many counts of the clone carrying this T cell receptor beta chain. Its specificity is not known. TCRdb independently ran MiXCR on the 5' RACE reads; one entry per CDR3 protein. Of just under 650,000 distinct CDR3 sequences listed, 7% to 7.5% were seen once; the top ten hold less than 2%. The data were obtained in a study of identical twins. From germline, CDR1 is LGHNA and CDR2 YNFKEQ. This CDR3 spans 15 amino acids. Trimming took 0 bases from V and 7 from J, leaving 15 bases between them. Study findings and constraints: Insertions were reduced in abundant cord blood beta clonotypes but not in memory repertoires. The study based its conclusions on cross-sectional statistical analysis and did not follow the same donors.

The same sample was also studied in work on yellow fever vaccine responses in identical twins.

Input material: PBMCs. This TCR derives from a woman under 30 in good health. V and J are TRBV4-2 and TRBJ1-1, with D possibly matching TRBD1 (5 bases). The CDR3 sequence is CASSQEGAVPFEAFF. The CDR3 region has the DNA TGTGCCAGCAGCCAAGAAGGGGCGGTCCCATTTGAAGCTTTCTTT.